This T cell receptor (beta chain) was found in a study of shared clonotypes between healthy human individuals. This CDR3 contains 14 residues. From germline, CDR1 is GTSNPN and CDR2 SVGIG (reference sequence). V dropped 0 bases and J dropped 2 bases, with 10 bases sitting between them. The method was immunoSEQ multiplex PCR; TCRdb's version includes in-frame clones alone and lacks a portion of them. Of some 500,000 clones listed, about 95% were seen once; the top ten hold 0.05% to 0.07%. V usage is TRBV30 and J usage is TRBJ2-5; D is possibly TRBD1 (6 bases). This TCR was recovered from a woman under 40 in good health. Material for sequencing was naive CD4+ T cells sorted from blood. Specified subset: CD45RA+ positively selected. The CDR3 nucleotides read TGTGCCTGGAGTGTAGGGCAGGGGCAAGAGACCCAGTACTTC. The encoded protein is CAWSVGQGQETQYF.